The 24 T cell receptor beta chains listed next were all sequenced from one sample in a study of CD8+ T cells in alopecia areata. Treatment specified: oral pan-JAK inhibitor, 5-10 mg twice daily. Following extraction, RNA underwent reverse transcription to cDNA, which served as the sequencing template. Sequenced by immunoSEQ multiplex PCR; TCRdb stores in-frame clones only, minus some. The sample carries over 150,000 clones, roughly 60% recorded once. This material consisted of CD4+ T cells sorted from blood, taken at week 24, from a patient treated with tofacitinib. The receptors derive from a human donor with alopecia areata.

The V and J genes are TRBV30 and TRBJ1-6, with D uncertain. V was trimmed by 0 bases and J by 5 bases, leaving 5 bases between them. There are 13 residues in the CDR3. Per the germline V gene, CDR1 is GTSNPN and CDR2 is SVGIG (reference sequence). The CDR3 reads CAWSVSNNSPLHF. In DNA, the CDR3 is TGTGCCTGGAGTGTCAGTAATAATTCACCCCTCCACTTT.

The chain combines TRBV30 with TRBJ1-2, with a weak D call TRBD1 (5 bases). V was clipped by 1 base and J by 5 bases, with 8 bases between them. CDR3 length: 12 amino acids. Germline assignment: CDR1 GTSNPN and CDR2 SVGIG (reference sequence). CDR3 in DNA: TGTGCCTGGAGTGGGAGGGGATATGGCTACACCTTC. Amino acid sequence: CAWSGRGYGYTF.

The rearrangement links TRBV5-1 to TRBJ2-7, with TRBD1 matching 11 bases. V dropped 3 bases and J dropped 0; count of bases not matched to a gene: 2. Germline CDR1 reads SGHRS; CDR2 reads YFSETQ. The CDR3 sequence is 15 residues long. As DNA, the CDR3 is TGCGCCAGCAGCTGGGGGACAGGGGGCTCCTACGAGCAGTACTTC. Protein product: CASSWGTGGSYEQYF.

As concerns this clone: Other DNA sequences in this sample translate to the same CDR3. The chain is built from TRBV29-1 and TRBJ1-2; 9 bases map to TRBD1. The germline gives CDR1 SQVTM, CDR2 ANQGSEA. This CDR3 is built from 13 residues. Trimming cost V 6 bases and J 1 base; bases outside gene matches: 3. DNA for the CDR3: TGCAGCGTCGGACAGGGGATTAACTATGGCTACACCTTC. Protein sequence: CSVGQGINYGYTF.

CDR3: CSVPGQETGGKLFF. The CDR3 bases are TGCAGCGTACCGGGACAAGAAACAGGGGGGAAACTGTTTTTT. V usage is TRBV29-1 and J usage is TRBJ1-4; 8 bases align to TRBD1. Losses at the gene ends were 6 bases for V and 11 bases for J; bases not matched to a gene: 14. This CDR3 has 14 amino acids. Germline loops: CDR1 SQVTM, CDR2 ANQGSEA.

The genes are TRBV30 and TRBJ2-5, with D unclear. Germline CDR1 is GTSNPN and CDR2 is SVGIG (reference sequence). The CDR3 is 12 amino acids. Trimming stripped 1 base from V and 9 bases from J, with 12 bases between. As DNA, the CDR3 is TGTGCCTGGAGTGAAGGGCCGTTGTCCCAGTACTTC. Encoded protein: CAWSEGPLSQYF. Supplemented by reference TRBV30 and TRBJ2-5, the full variable domain reads SQTIHQWPATLVQPVGSPLSLECTVEGTSNPNLYWYRQAAGRGLQLLFYSVGIGQISSEVPQNLSASRPQDRQFILSSKKLLLSDSGFYLCAWSEGPLSQYFGPGTRLLVL.

The chain carries TRBV30 and TRBJ1-6; D is possibly TRBD1 (6 bases). V lost 3 bases, J lost 10 bases, and 19 bases lay in between. The CDR3 consists of 15 residues. The germline CDR1 and CDR2 sequences are GTSNPN and SVGIG (reference sequence). This chain's CDR3 is CAWSPTTGFASPLHF. The CDR3 region has the DNA TGTGCCTGGAGCCCCACGACAGGTTTTGCGTCACCCCTCCACTTT.

In its sample, this clone was seen a few times. The chain joins TRBV5-1 to TRBJ2-7, with a possible D match to TRBD1 (6 bases). Germline V gives CDR1 SGHRS, CDR2 YFSETQ. V was clipped by 4 bases and J by 3 bases, with 14 bases between them. The CDR3 length is 14 residues. This chain's CDR3 is CASSPGVLGYEQYF. In DNA form, the CDR3 reads TGCGCCAGCAGCCCAGGGGTTTTAGGCTACGAGCAGTACTTC.

CDR3 in amino acids: CASLDGTVSFQPQHF. The CDR3, as DNA: TGTGCCAGCTTGGACGGCACGGTAAGTTTTCAGCCCCAGCATTTT. The chain uses TRBV6-1 and TRBJ1-5; no definite D call. CDR1 is MNHNS, CDR2 SASEGT, per germline. Trimming removed 8 bases from V and 6 bases from J, with 20 bases in between. This CDR3 has 15 residues.

This chain joins TRBV7-2 and TRBJ1-2, with 8 bases aligning to TRBD1. CDR3 length equals 16 residues. Unmatched junction bases numbered 11, after V lost 0 bases and J lost 8 bases. The germline V gene encodes CDR1 SGHTA and CDR2 FQGNSA. Here the CDR3 DNA reads TGTGCCAGCAGCTTAGCTGGCGAGACAGGGGTTTCCGGCTACACCTTC. Translated, it gives CASSLAGETGVSGYTF.

This clone was observed a handful of times. The rearrangement links TRBV28 to TRBJ1-1; D remains unclear. CDR1 is MDHEN and CDR2 is SYDVKM in the germline V gene. This CDR3 is 14 amino acids long. Trimming took off 3 bases at V and 4 bases at J, with 12 bases between the two ends. In DNA form, the CDR3 reads TGTGCCAGCAGTTTCAGTCGAAAGGGCACTGAAGCTTTCTTT. It is translated as CASSFSRKGTEAFF.

J is TRBJ2-3 and V is TRBV5-1, with 7 bases matching TRBD1. Trimming took 3 bases from V and 0 from J; bases not matched to a gene: 10. This CDR3 comprises 17 residues. The germline V gene encodes CDR1 SGHRS and CDR2 YFSETQ. The CDR3 loop is CASSWVGTATSTDTQYF. CDR3 sequence (DNA): TGCGCCAGCAGCTGGGTGGGGACAGCAACTAGCACAGATACGCAGTATTTT.

V is TRBV4-1 and J is TRBJ1-2; 8 bases are a match to TRBD1. The CDR3 loop spans 14 amino acids. From germline, CDR1 is MGHRA and CDR2 YSYEKL. V shed 5 bases and J 5 bases; nucleotides not matched to a gene: 7. The CDR3 DNA follows: TGCGCCAGCAGCGCACCGGGACAGGCTTATGGCTACACCTTC. This translates into CASSAPGQAYGYTF.

The chain couples TRBV5-1 to TRBJ2-3; D perhaps matches TRBD2 (5 bases). The CDR3 length is 15 residues. CDR1 SGHRS and CDR2 YFSETQ come from the germline V gene. Between the trimmed V and J ends, which lost 3 bases and 0 bases, there was a span of 11 bases. The CDR3 here is CASSSGAASTDTQYF. The CDR3 DNA reads as TGCGCCAGCAGCTCTGGAGCGGCTAGCACAGATACGCAGTATTTT.

This chain connects TRBV5-1 to TRBJ1-1, with D unresolved. From germline, CDR1 is SGHRS and CDR2 YFSETQ. The germline V and J ends were trimmed by 4 bases and 1 base, with 8 bases remaining between them. This CDR3 contains 13 residues. Here the CDR3 reads CASSQRKNTEAFF. CDR3 in DNA: TGCGCCAGCAGCCAAAGGAAGAACACTGAAGCTTTCTTT.

The V call is TRBV30, the J call TRBJ2-7, with 7 bases that match TRBD1. This CDR3 is 13 amino acids long. V was pared by 2 bases and J by 1 base, with 2 bases of the junction left unmatched. Germline V gene sequence: CDR1 GTSNPN, CDR2 SVGIG (reference sequence). The CDR3 DNA is TGTGCCTGGAGTTCGGGACAGTCCTACGAGCAGTACTTC. Translating gives CAWSSGQSYEQYF.

The J gene is TRBJ2-3, the V gene TRBV5-4; D gene ambiguous. CDR1 and CDR2 from the germline V gene are SGHNT and YYREEE (reference sequence). The CDR3 runs 15 residues. The V and J ends lost 0 bases and 0 bases respectively, with 8 bases between them. The CDR3, as DNA: TGTGCCAGCAGCTTGGAAGGGCGGAGCACAGATACGCAGTATTTT. Translated: CASSLEGRSTDTQYF.

This clone was observed a few times. This chain uses TRBV6-1 with TRBJ1-5; D is ambiguous. The V and J ends lost 6 bases and 1 base respectively, with 4 bases between them. Germline V CDR1 and CDR2: MNHNS, SASEGT. This CDR3 region has 12 residues. CDR3 DNA: TGTGCCAGCAGGGACAGCAATCAGCCCCAGCATTTT. Its translation: CASRDSNQPQHF.

The V call is TRBV2, the J call TRBJ2-5; TRBD2 matches 8 bases. The germline gives CDR1 SNHLY, CDR2 FYNNEI. CDR3 length: 16 residues. V trimming: 8 bases; J trimming: 5 bases; junction bases outside the gene matches: 16. CDR3 DNA sequence: TGTGCCAGCCGTGGCGGGGGGTATGGCCTCGGGGAGACCCAGTACTTC. Translation gives CASRGGGYGLGETQYF. The whole variable domain, remainder taken from reference TRBV2 and TRBJ2-5, is EPEVTQTPSHQVTQMGQEVILRCVPISNHLYFYWYRQILGQKVEFLVSFYNNEISEKSEIFDDQFSVERPDGSNFTLKIRSTKLEDSAMYFCASRGGGYGLGETQYFGPGTRLLVL.

This chain connects TRBV11-2 to TRBJ2-5; D gene ambiguous. The V end lost 0 bases, the J end lost 4 bases, and 6 bases lay between the germline ends. The CDR3 spans 13 residues. The germline V gene has CDR1 SGHAT and CDR2 FQNNGV. DNA of the CDR3: TGTGCCAGCAGCTTAGATTGGCTAGAGACCCAGTACTTC. It codes for CASSLDWLETQYF. The variable domain in full, with the rest retrieved from reference TRBV11-2 and TRBJ2-5, is EAGVAQSPRYKIIEKRQSVAFWCNPISGHATLYWYQQILGQGPKLLIQFQNNGVVDDSQLPKDRFSAERLKGVDSTLKIQPAKLEDSAVYLCASSLDWLETQYFGPGTRLLVL.

This sequence joins TRBV30 and TRBJ2-5, with a possible D match to TRBD2 (5 bases). CDR3 length: 12 residues. Germline V gene lookup returns CDR1 GTSNPN and CDR2 SVGIG (reference sequence). Trimming stripped 5 bases from V and 5 bases from J, with 12 bases between. CDR3 sequence (DNA): TGTGCCTGGTCCACTAGTAGGGAGACCCAGTACTTC. Amino acid sequence: CAWSTSRETQYF.

The genes are TRBV19 and TRBJ1-5, with D perhaps TRBD1 (6 bases). V was trimmed by 3 bases and J by 0 bases, leaving 9 bases between them. Germline CDR1 and CDR2: LNHDA and SQIVND (reference sequence). This CDR3 has 15 amino acids. Here the CDR3 reads CASSIRTASNQPQHF. The CDR3 bases are TGTGCCAGTAGTATTCGGACAGCTAGCAATCAGCCCCAGCATTTT.

In this sample, this clone is medium-sized. This chain uses TRBV7-2 with TRBJ2-7, with unresolved D. Germline values: CDR1 SGHTA, CDR2 FQGNSA. The V gene lost 5 bases and the J gene lost 3 bases, with 5 bases spanning the gap. This CDR3 comprises 11 residues. The CDR3 DNA is TGTGCCAGCAGCGAGTACTACGAGCAGTACTTC. This gives the protein CASSEYYEQYF.

V gene TRBV6-5 combines with J gene TRBJ2-3, with 9 bases that match TRBD1. Germline V gives CDR1 MNHEY, CDR2 SVGAGI. The V segment lost 5 bases and the J segment 2 bases; nucleotides outside the gene matches: 2. The CDR3 consists of 14 residues. Here the CDR3 reads CASSDRGVTDTQYF. The CDR3 nucleotides read TGTGCCAGCAGTGACAGGGGGGTCACAGATACGCAGTATTTT.